This T cell receptor beta chain was identified during a study of cytomegalovirus exposure and HLA in healthy donors. The V gene end was trimmed by 11 bases and the J gene end by 5 bases; junction bases not matched to a gene: 2. This CDR3 has 11 amino acids. Germline assignment: CDR1 ENHRY and CDR2 SYGVKD. This clone occurred a few times. The PCR ran on 60 Vbeta and 13 Jbeta primers. Clones were read by immunoSEQ multiplex PCR, and TCRdb kept only the in-frame ones, dropping some. The sample carries around 100,000 clones, around 84% recorded once. This chain uses TRBV10-3 with TRBJ1-4; 7 bases are shared with TRBD1. The sample taken for sequencing was PBMCs. This clonotype was obtained from a woman aged 35 to 49 in good health and CMV-seropositive. The CDR3 sequence is CAVQGNEKLFF. Written as DNA, the CDR3 is TGTGCCGTACAGGGGAATGAAAAACTGTTTTTT.